This T cell receptor (beta chain) originates from a study of long-term antiretroviral therapy in people with HIV. Study-level points and caveats: The study found narrower CDR3 length ranges in HIV repertoires than in controls.

An immunoSEQ assay, version v3.0, was performed at survey level. Clones were read by immunoSEQ multiplex PCR, and TCRdb kept only the in-frame ones, dropping some. The repertoire includes 9,500 to 12,000 clones, around 82% of them detected once, and about 20% sits in the top ten. This clone was observed once. Its specificity is unknown. CDR1 MRHNA and CDR2 SNTAGT come from the germline V gene. The CDR3 runs to 15 residues. Trimming took 2 bases from V and 3 from J, leaving 12 bases between them. The chain combines TRBV6-4 with TRBJ2-3; D is perhaps TRBD1 (5 bases). Source: unsorted PBMCs, taken 1.8 years after starting antiretroviral therapy. The source of this sequence is a man aged 35 to 55 with HIV. This CDR3 is CASSDQQAATDTQYF. The DNA for the CDR3 is TGTGCCAGCAGTGACCAACAGGCCGCTACAGATACGCAGTATTTT.